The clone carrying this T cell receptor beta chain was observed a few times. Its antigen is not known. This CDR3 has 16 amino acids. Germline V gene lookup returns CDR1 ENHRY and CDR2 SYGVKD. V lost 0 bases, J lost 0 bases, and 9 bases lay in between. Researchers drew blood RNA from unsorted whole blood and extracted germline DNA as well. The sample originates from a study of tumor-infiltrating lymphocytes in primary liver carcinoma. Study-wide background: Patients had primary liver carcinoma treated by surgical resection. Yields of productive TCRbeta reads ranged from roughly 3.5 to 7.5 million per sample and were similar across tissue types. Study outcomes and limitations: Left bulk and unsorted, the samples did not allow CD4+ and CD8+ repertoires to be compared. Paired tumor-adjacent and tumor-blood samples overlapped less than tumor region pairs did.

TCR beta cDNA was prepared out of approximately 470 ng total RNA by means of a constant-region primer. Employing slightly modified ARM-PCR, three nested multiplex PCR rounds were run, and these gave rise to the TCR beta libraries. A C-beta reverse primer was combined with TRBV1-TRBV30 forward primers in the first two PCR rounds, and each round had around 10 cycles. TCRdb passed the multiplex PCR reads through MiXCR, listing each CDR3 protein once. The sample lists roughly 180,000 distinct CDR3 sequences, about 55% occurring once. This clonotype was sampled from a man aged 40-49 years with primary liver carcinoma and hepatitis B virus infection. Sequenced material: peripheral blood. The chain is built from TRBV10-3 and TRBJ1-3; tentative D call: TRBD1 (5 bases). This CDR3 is CAISESRGFSGNTIYF. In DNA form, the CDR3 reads TGTGCCATCAGTGAGTCGCGGGGGTTCTCTGGAAACACCATATATTTT.